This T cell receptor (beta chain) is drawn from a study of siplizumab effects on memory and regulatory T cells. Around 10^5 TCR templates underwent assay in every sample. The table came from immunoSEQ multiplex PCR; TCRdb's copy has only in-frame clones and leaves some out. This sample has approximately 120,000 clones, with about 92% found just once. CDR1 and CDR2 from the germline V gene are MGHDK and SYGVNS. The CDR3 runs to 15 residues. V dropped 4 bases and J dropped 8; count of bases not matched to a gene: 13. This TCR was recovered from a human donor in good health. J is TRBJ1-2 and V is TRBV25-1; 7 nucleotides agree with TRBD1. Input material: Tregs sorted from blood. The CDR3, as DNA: TGTGCCAGCAGTGCGCCTGACAGGGTGAGGGGGGGCTACACCTTC. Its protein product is CASSAPDRVRGGYTF.